The rows below give T cell receptor beta chains drawn from one sample of a study of T cell responses to AZD1222 COVID-19 vaccine. The method was immunoSEQ multiplex PCR; TCRdb's version includes in-frame clones alone and lacks a portion of them. The table records tens of thousands of clones, roughly 84% of them present only once. The material sequenced was peripheral blood, taken on day 0 of AZD1222 vaccination. These TCRs come from an adult in good health. Both conserved end residues are part of each CDR3. D genes are given only for firm matches.

d_call: .; j_call: TRBJ1-1; v_call: TRBV24-1; cdr3_aa: CATSDPSASALNTEAFF
d_call: .; j_call: TRBJ2-1; v_call: TRBV4-3; cdr3_aa: CASSQDMARRSNEQFF
d_call: TRBD1; j_call: TRBJ2-3; v_call: TRBV5-4; cdr3_aa: CASSSQGQGDTQYF
d_call: .; j_call: TRBJ2-7; v_call: TRBV14; cdr3_aa: CASSHHSYEQYF
d_call: TRBD1; j_call: TRBJ2-3; v_call: TRBV24-1; cdr3_aa: CATSDRDRGTDTQYF
d_call: .; j_call: TRBJ2-7; v_call: TRBV15; cdr3_aa: CATSVRTGTYEQYF
d_call: .; j_call: TRBJ1-3; v_call: TRBV9; cdr3_aa: CASSVEALWGNTIYF
d_call: .; j_call: TRBJ2-2; v_call: TRBV11-3; cdr3_aa: CASSLAYNTGELFF
d_call: .; j_call: TRBJ2-2; v_call: TRBV7-3; cdr3_aa: CASSPPGGRGGPSTGELFF
d_call: .; j_call: TRBJ2-3; v_call: TRBV11-3; cdr3_aa: CASSLSSEGETDTQYF
d_call: .; j_call: TRBJ1-2; v_call: TRBV30; cdr3_aa: CAWSVHGNYGYTF
d_call: TRBD1; j_call: TRBJ2-5; v_call: TRBV29-1; cdr3_aa: CSARARTGQETQYF
d_call: .; j_call: TRBJ1-3; v_call: TRBV25-1; cdr3_aa: CASSLTEGAGNTIYF
d_call: .; j_call: TRBJ1-1; v_call: TRBV12-5; cdr3_aa: CASGLGGPAFEAFF
d_call: .; j_call: TRBJ1-1; v_call: TRBV9; cdr3_aa: CASSVGLSTEAFF
d_call: TRBD2; j_call: TRBJ2-1; v_call: TRBV7-2; cdr3_aa: CASSWAGGPYEQFF
d_call: .; j_call: TRBJ2-1; v_call: TRBV6-2/TRBV6-3; cdr3_aa: CASSYRRGIQGEQFF
d_call: TRBD1; j_call: TRBJ2-2; v_call: TRBV10-3; cdr3_aa: CAIRPRGQGNTGELFF
d_call: .; j_call: TRBJ1-1; v_call: TRBV6-2/TRBV6-3; cdr3_aa: CASSYYGDGLNTEAFF
d_call: TRBD1; j_call: TRBJ2-5; v_call: TRBV6-5; cdr3_aa: CASSYSGQQETQYF
d_call: TRBD2; j_call: TRBJ2-2; v_call: TRBV3-1/TRBV3-2; cdr3_aa: CASSQRAGLNTGELFF
d_call: TRBD2; j_call: TRBJ2-1; v_call: TRBV2; cdr3_aa: CASRPGGLAGYNEQFF
d_call: .; j_call: TRBJ2-2; v_call: TRBV11-2; cdr3_aa: CASSLLAGRFNTGELFF
d_call: .; j_call: TRBJ2-5; v_call: TRBV2; cdr3_aa: CASSERTQYF
d_call: .; j_call: TRBJ1-5; v_call: TRBV6-5; cdr3_aa: CASSYSPGQPQHF
d_call: TRBD2; j_call: TRBJ2-3; v_call: TRBV30; cdr3_aa: CAWSGGGTDTQYF
d_call: .; j_call: TRBJ2-7; v_call: TRBV5-1; cdr3_aa: CASSKMGPYEQYF
d_call: .; j_call: TRBJ2-3; v_call: TRBV10-3; cdr3_aa: CAISGGDSTDTQYF
d_call: .; j_call: TRBJ1-6; v_call: TRBV5-5; cdr3_aa: CASSSVTVGSPLHF
d_call: .; j_call: TRBJ1-5; v_call: TRBV28; cdr3_aa: CASSLGQFNQPQHF
d_call: .; j_call: TRBJ1-5; v_call: TRBV9; cdr3_aa: CASSVGGGNQPQHF
d_call: TRBD1; j_call: TRBJ2-1; v_call: TRBV7-9; cdr3_aa: CASSLARGLIHNEQFF
d_call: .; j_call: TRBJ1-6; v_call: TRBV10-1; cdr3_aa: CASPVVTPRSDSPLHF
d_call: .; j_call: TRBJ2-3; v_call: TRBV3-1/TRBV3-2; cdr3_aa: CASSQDPPGAHSTDTQYF
d_call: TRBD1; j_call: TRBJ2-7; v_call: TRBV2; cdr3_aa: CASSVTGDEQYF
d_call: .; j_call: TRBJ1-4; v_call: TRBV4-1; cdr3_aa: CASSQAQGTTNEKLFF
d_call: .; j_call: TRBJ2-1; v_call: TRBV5-1; cdr3_aa: CASSREAGWRNEQFF
d_call: TRBD1; j_call: TRBJ2-1; v_call: TRBV5-1; cdr3_aa: CASTPPGQGASEQFF
d_call: .; j_call: TRBJ1-1; v_call: TRBV9; cdr3_aa: CASSRRHTENTEAFF
d_call: .; j_call: TRBJ1-2; v_call: TRBV19; cdr3_aa: CASSIDGQGHYGYTF
d_call: TRBD2; j_call: TRBJ2-6; v_call: TRBV7-2; cdr3_aa: CASSLSGGAYGANVLTF
d_call: .; j_call: TRBJ1-1; v_call: TRBV6-5; cdr3_aa: CASSQVHRKTEAFF
d_call: .; j_call: TRBJ1-4; v_call: TRBV10-2; cdr3_aa: CASSRGPNEKLFF
d_call: .; j_call: TRBJ1-2; v_call: TRBV5-4; cdr3_aa: CASSLGTGLTTNYGYTF
d_call: TRBD1; j_call: TRBJ2-1; v_call: TRBV6-4; cdr3_aa: CASSARGLARVQNEQFF
d_call: TRBD2; j_call: TRBJ2-1; v_call: TRBV3-1/TRBV3-2; cdr3_aa: CASTPSERGVYNEQFF
d_call: .; j_call: TRBJ1-1; v_call: TRBV7-2; cdr3_aa: CASSLAYHSGNTEAFF
d_call: TRBD2; j_call: TRBJ2-7; v_call: TRBV5-4; cdr3_aa: CASSSQSGTSYEQYF
d_call: TRBD1; j_call: TRBJ1-1; v_call: TRBV11-1; cdr3_aa: CASSRQGPNTEAFF
d_call: .; j_call: TRBJ1-4; v_call: TRBV11-3; cdr3_aa: CASSSGGRTNEKLFF
d_call: .; j_call: TRBJ1-2; v_call: TRBV6-4; cdr3_aa: CASRGVYGYTF
d_call: .; j_call: TRBJ2-2; v_call: TRBV7-3; cdr3_aa: CASSLNAPTNTGELFF
d_call: .; j_call: TRBJ1-5; v_call: TRBV10-3; cdr3_aa: CAISLAPAGEPQHF